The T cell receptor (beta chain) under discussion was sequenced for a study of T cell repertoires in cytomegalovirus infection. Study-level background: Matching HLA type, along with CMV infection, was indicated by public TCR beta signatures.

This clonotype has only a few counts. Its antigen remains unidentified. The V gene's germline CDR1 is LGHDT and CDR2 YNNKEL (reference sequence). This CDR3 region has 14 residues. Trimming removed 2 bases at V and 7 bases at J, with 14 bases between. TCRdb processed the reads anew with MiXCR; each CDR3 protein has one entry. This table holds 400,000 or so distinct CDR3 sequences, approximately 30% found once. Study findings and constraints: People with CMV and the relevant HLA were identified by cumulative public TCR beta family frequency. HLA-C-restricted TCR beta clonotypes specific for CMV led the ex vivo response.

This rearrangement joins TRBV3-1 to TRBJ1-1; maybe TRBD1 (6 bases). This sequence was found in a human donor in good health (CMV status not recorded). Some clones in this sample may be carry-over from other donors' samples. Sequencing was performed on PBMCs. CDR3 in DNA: TGTGCCAGCAGCCAACTGGGGGCAAAGAGTGAAGCTTTCTTT. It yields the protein CASSQLGAKSEAFF.